This TCR beta chain was retrieved from a study of T cell responses to AZD1222 COVID-19 vaccine. About the research overall: Second-dose timings of about 4 or about 12 weeks were pooled.

For this clone: The antigen remains undetermined.

V shed 3 bases and J 3 bases; nucleotides not matched to a gene: 4. The CDR3 extends over 15 amino acids. In germline, CDR1 is SGHRS, CDR2 YFSETQ. Produced via immunoSEQ multiplex PCR; TCRdb's table is partial and in-frame only. The repertoire has about 180,000 clones, 85% to 95% of them found once; the top ten carry 2.6%. General observations from the study: Two doses of AZD1222 preceded a rise in Spike-specific TCR breadth and depth. Donors were largely white British and mainly female; clonal diversity was possibly underestimated.

The receptor's source is an adult in good health. This specimen consisted of peripheral blood, obtained on day 0 of AZD1222 vaccination. V gene TRBV5-1 combines with J gene TRBJ1-5; 9 bases are a match to TRBD1. The CDR3 here is CASSSGQGNNQPQHF. The DNA of the CDR3 is TGCGCCAGCAGCTCAGGACAGGGGAACAATCAGCCCCAGCATTTT.